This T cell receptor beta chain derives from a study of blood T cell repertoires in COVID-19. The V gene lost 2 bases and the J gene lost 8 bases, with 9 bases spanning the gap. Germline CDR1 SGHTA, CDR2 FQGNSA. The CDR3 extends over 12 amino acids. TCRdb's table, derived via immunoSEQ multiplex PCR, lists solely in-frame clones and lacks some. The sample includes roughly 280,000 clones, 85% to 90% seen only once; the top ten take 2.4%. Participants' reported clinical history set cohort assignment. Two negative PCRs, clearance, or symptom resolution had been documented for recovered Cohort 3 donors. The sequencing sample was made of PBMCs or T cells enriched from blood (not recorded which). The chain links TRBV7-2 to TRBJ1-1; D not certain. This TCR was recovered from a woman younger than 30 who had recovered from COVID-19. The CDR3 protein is CASSLLGREAFF. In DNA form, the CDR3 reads TGTGCCAGCAGCTTATTAGGCAGGGAAGCTTTCTTT.